This paragraph covers one T cell receptor (beta chain) sequence. Sequencing was performed with immunoSEQ multiplex PCR; in TCRdb, only in-frame clones are kept and a portion is missing. The sample comprises roughly 250,000 clones, about 83% of which are singletons, and 3.6% rests with the top ten. Assignment of participants to cohorts was predicated upon participant-reported clinical history. A COVID-19 case had been met by exposed participants during the 2 weeks before study entry. This record belongs to a study of blood T cell repertoires in COVID-19. Study in general: The cDNA or gDNA used as material had been derived from T cells, B-cell-depleted T cells, or PBMCs.

CDR1 SGDLS and CDR2 YYNGEE come from the germline V gene. The CDR3 consists of 13 residues. The V gene lost 0 bases and the J gene lost 8 bases, with 11 bases spanning the gap. Sequenced input: PBMCs or T cells enriched from blood (not recorded which). This TCR came from a woman between 35 and 50 years old who had been exposed to COVID-19. V is TRBV9 and J is TRBJ1-2; no clear D. CDR3 nucleotide sequence: TGTGCCAGCAGCGTAGACCGGTGGAGCGGCTACACCTTC. Amino acids: CASSVDRWSGYTF.